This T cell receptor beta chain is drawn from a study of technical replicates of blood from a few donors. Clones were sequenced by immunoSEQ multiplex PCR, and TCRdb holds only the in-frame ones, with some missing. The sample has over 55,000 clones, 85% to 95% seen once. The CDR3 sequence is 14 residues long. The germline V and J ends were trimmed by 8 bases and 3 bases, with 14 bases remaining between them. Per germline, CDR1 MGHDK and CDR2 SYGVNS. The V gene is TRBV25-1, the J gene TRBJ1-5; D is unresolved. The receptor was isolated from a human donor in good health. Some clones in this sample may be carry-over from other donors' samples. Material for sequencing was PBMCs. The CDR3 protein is CASAPRTVNQPQHF. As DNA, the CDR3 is TGTGCCAGCGCGCCCCGCACGGTCAATCAGCCCCAGCATTTT.